A single sample gave rise to the 8 T cell receptor beta chains below, sequenced in a study of regulatory T cells in long-lasting Graves disease. Through Arm-PCR of CDR3 regions and iRepertoire HTBI primers, TCR beta libraries were built. TCRdb re-derived calls from the multiplex PCR reads in MiXCR, one entry per CDR3 protein. Of 200,000 to 250,000 distinct CDR3 sequences in the sample, approximately 16% were seen once. As for time point: newly diagnosed GD, antithyroid drugs for less than 3 months. The TCR library was made from RNA that had been extracted from PBMCs in TRIzol. The starting material was peripheral blood mononuclear cells (PBMCs), obtained at new diagnosis, from a patient treated with antithyroid drugs. These receptors came from a female donor with Graves disease.

This clonotype was detected a few times. The chain has TRBV10-2 and TRBJ2-1; no clear D gene. The CDR3 runs 12 residues. V shed 3 bases and J shed 3 bases, with 3 bases lying between them. Germline V gene data show CDR1 as WSHSY and CDR2 as SAAADI. CDR3 sequence: CASSEIYNEQFF. In DNA form, the CDR3 reads TGCGCCAGCAGTGAAATCTACAATGAGCAGTTCTTC.

This clonotype was observed many times. The chain has TRBV29-1 and TRBJ2-1, with 12 bases that match TRBD2. This CDR3 spans 13 amino acids. Germline V gene data show CDR1 as SQVTM and CDR2 as ANQGSEA. The V gene end was trimmed by 6 bases and the J gene end by 8 bases; junction bases not matched to a gene: 5. The CDR3 coding sequence is TGCAGCGTCTACCGACTAGCGGGAGATGAGCAGTTCTTC. This translates into CSVYRLAGDEQFF.

This clonotype was counted at least ten times. The chain employs TRBV6-5 and TRBJ1-1; D is unresolved. There are 16 residues in the CDR3. The V gene's germline CDR1 is MNHEY and CDR2 SVGAGI. V was pared by 0 bases and J by 3 bases, with 14 bases between. CDR3 sequence reads: CASSYSNRVWDTEAFF. The CDR3 DNA follows: TGTGCCAGCAGTTACTCGAATAGGGTTTGGGACACTGAAGCTTTCTTT.

The sample holds many counts of this clonotype. The chain combines TRBV28 with TRBJ1-1; D gene ambiguous. This CDR3 has 11 residues. The V end lost 9 bases, the J end lost 5 bases, and 10 bases lay between the germline ends. CDR1 and CDR2 from the germline V gene are MDHEN and SYDVKM. The CDR3 spells CASWDTTEAFF. CDR3 coding DNA: TGTGCCAGTTGGGATACTACTGAAGCTTTCTTT.

The CDR3 protein is CSVPRQGADGELFF. As DNA, the CDR3 is TGCAGCGTACCTAGACAGGGGGCGGACGGGGAGCTGTTTTTT. The chain employs TRBV29-1 and TRBJ2-2, with TRBD1 matching 10 bases. There are 14 residues in the CDR3. V lost 6 bases and J lost 7; bases outside the gene matches: 8. Germline V gives CDR1 SQVTM, CDR2 ANQGSEA.

The gene calls are TRBV27 and TRBJ2-7; 13 bases fit TRBD2. There are 15 residues in the CDR3. Looked up from germline, CDR1 is MNHEY and CDR2 is SMNVEV (reference sequence). With V trimmed by 6 bases and J by 3 bases, 5 bases remained unmatched. The CDR3 DNA reads as TGTGCCAGCAGGGAACTAGCGGGAGGGGGCTACGAGCAGTACTTC. It is translated as CASRELAGGGYEQYF.

V and J are TRBV28 and TRBJ1-4; D is unclear. Per the germline V gene, CDR1 is MDHEN and CDR2 is SYDVKM. V was shortened by 7 bases and J by 6 bases, with 15 bases between the two germline ends. The CDR3 contains 14 residues. CDR3 in amino acids: CASNEDLRDEKLFF. The CDR3 DNA sequence: TGTGCCAGCAACGAGGACTTGCGCGATGAAAAACTGTTTTTT.

This clonotype has more than one count but fewer than ten. This rearrangement joins TRBV20-1 to TRBJ2-1; 13 positions match TRBD2. V lost 6 bases, J lost 8 bases, and 7 bases stayed unmatched. CDR1 and CDR2 (germline): DFQATT, SNEGSKA (reference sequence). This CDR3 comprises 14 residues. The CDR3 is CSAPGLAGIHEQFF. The CDR3 DNA follows: TGCAGTGCCCCGGGACTAGCGGGGATCCATGAGCAGTTCTTC.